The 17 T cell receptor beta chains given below trace back to one sample, sequenced in a study of T cell repertoires in cytomegalovirus infection. TCRdb analysed the reads with MiXCR anew, one entry per CDR3 protein. The data hold about 740,000 distinct CDR3 sequences, with 35% observed a single time. Sequencing was carried out using PBMCs. These receptors were obtained from a human donor in good health (CMV status not recorded). Some clones in this sample may be carry-over from other donors' samples.

The rearrangement links TRBV20-1 to TRBJ1-5; 8 nucleotides align to TRBD1. Trimming removed 0 bases from V and 4 bases from J; junction bases left unmatched: 8. Germline V gives CDR1 DFQATT, CDR2 SNEGSKA (reference sequence). The CDR3 spans 16 residues. CDR3 loop: CSARDQAGGRNQPQHF. CDR3 in DNA: TGCAGTGCTAGAGATCAGGCAGGGGGCAGAAATCAGCCCCAGCATTTT.

The rearrangement joins TRBV19 to TRBJ2-2; unclear D gene. The V and J ends lost 0 bases and 2 bases respectively, with 10 bases between them. The CDR3 runs 16 residues. Germline CDR1 LNHDA, CDR2 SQIVND (reference sequence). For the CDR3, the DNA is TGTGCCAGTAGTATAGATTGGACCTTTAACACCGGGGAGCTGTTTTTT. It encodes CASSIDWTFNTGELFF.

The chain recombines TRBV27 with TRBJ2-7; perhaps D is TRBD1 or TRBD2 (5 bases each). Trimming left V 1 base short and J 5 bases short, with 12 bases between. This CDR3 has 14 residues. CDR1 is MNHEY, CDR2 SMNVEV, per germline (reference sequence). The CDR3 loop reads CASSLWGLEDEQYF. The CDR3 nucleotides are TGTGCCAGCAGTTTATGGGGGTTGGAAGACGAGCAGTACTTC.

The chain joins TRBV12-3 or TRBV12-4 to TRBJ1-1; perhaps TRBD1 as D (6 bases). V lost 1 base and J 1 base, leaving 13 bases between the germline ends. The CDR3 has 16 residues. CDR3 sequence (DNA): TGTGCCAGCAGTTTAGGATTGGGGGCTGGGAACACTGAAGCTTTCTTT. It is translated as CASSLGLGAGNTEAFF.

Only a few counts were recorded for this clonotype. The chain links TRBV2 to TRBJ2-1; possible D gene TRBD2, 6 bases. The CDR3 runs to 16 residues. V dropped 6 bases and J dropped 1 base, with 16 bases sitting between them. CDR1 is SNHLY, CDR2 FYNNEI, per germline. The CDR3 sequence is CASSETGERSYNEQFF. In DNA form, the CDR3 reads TGTGCCAGCAGCGAGACGGGGGAAAGGTCCTACAATGAGCAGTTCTTC.

As concerns this clonotype: One end of the junction fails to match germline, which may point to a read error. The chain joins TRBV28 to TRBJ1-5, with a weak D call TRBD1 (5 bases). CDR1 and CDR2 (germline): MDHEN, SYDVKM. The CDR3 covers 14 residues. The CDR3 nucleotides are TGTGCCCGCAGCTCGTGGGGGAGCAATCAGCCCCAGCATTTT. It specifies CARSSWGSNQPQHF.

Many counts were recorded for this clonotype. The genes are TRBV7-2 and TRBJ2-5, with D perhaps TRBD1 (5 bases). V was clipped by 6 bases and J by 4 bases, with 15 bases between them. This CDR3 contains 14 residues. Germline CDR1 SGHTA, CDR2 FQGNSA. CDR3 nucleotides: TGTGCCAGCAGACCACCTTACAGGATAGAGACCCAGTACTTC. This encodes CASRPPYRIETQYF.

The chain employs TRBV4-1 and TRBJ1-6, with D tentatively TRBD1 (6 bases). V gave up 0 bases and J gave up 17 bases, with 11 bases separating them. There are 12 residues in the CDR3. Germline V gene data show CDR1 as MGHRA and CDR2 as YSYEKL. For the CDR3, the DNA is TGCGCCAGCAGCCAAGATTCCCGGGACATCCACTTT. It encodes CASSQDSRDIHF.

The chain joins TRBV20-1 to TRBJ1-1; D call uncertain. V gave up 1 base and J gave up 5 bases, with 8 bases separating them. The CDR3 has 12 residues. The germline V gene encodes CDR1 DFQATT and CDR2 SNEGSKA (reference sequence). CDR3 residues: CSARGSWTEAFF. CDR3 nucleotide sequence: TGCAGTGCTAGAGGCAGCTGGACTGAAGCTTTCTTT.

With regard to this clonotype: Since a much larger clone is just one base distant, this may be a read error. The CDR3 DNA reads as TGTGCCAGCAGTTTTTTCGGCAGGGATTTCTCTGAAGCTTTCTTT. Translation: CASSFFGRDFSEAFF. The chain couples TRBV28 to TRBJ1-1; TRBD1 is a possible D gene (5 bases). This CDR3 contains 15 residues. V lost 3 bases to trimming and J lost 6 bases, with 17 bases between them. CDR1 is MDHEN, CDR2 SYDVKM, per germline.

Written as DNA, the CDR3 is TGTGCCACCGGGGACAGGTCGGGAGAGCAGTACTTC. Translating gives CATGDRSGEQYF. The chain links TRBV2 to TRBJ2-7; 8 nucleotides line up with TRBD1. V lost 10 bases, J lost 7 bases, and 9 bases stayed unmatched. The CDR3 spans 12 residues. Per the germline V gene, CDR1 is SNHLY and CDR2 is FYNNEI.

The chain recombines TRBV10-2 with TRBJ2-5, with 7 positions matching TRBD2. The germline gives CDR1 WSHSY, CDR2 SAAADI. The CDR3 is made up of 15 amino acids. The V segment lost 6 bases and the J segment 5 bases; nucleotides outside the gene matches: 12. In DNA, the CDR3 is TGCGCCAGCAGGAGTCTAGAAGCGGGGCTCGAGACCCAGTACTTC. This translates into CASRSLEAGLETQYF.

This clonotype came up a few times. This chain connects TRBV7-2 to TRBJ1-4; D gene unclear. The CDR3 totals 13 residues. Between the trimmed V and J ends, which lost 3 bases and 13 bases, there was a span of 15 bases. Looked up from germline, CDR1 is SGHTA and CDR2 is FQGNSA. Here the CDR3 DNA reads TGTGCCAGCAGCTTGGAGTGGCTGGAGGGACTGTTTTTT. The encoded protein is CASSLEWLEGLFF.

This clonotype was counted between two and nine times. This rearrangement joins TRBV7-2 to TRBJ2-1; 7 bases line up with TRBD2. The CDR3 is made up of 15 amino acids. V shed 3 bases, J shed 4 bases, and the junction held 6 bases outside the gene matches. Per germline, CDR1 SGHTA and CDR2 FQGNSA. The CDR3 region has the DNA TGTGCCAGCAGCTTCCTAGCGGAGAGGTACAATGAGCAGTTCTTC. Translating it yields CASSFLAERYNEQFF.

The V and J genes are TRBV20-1 and TRBJ1-5; 11 positions agree with TRBD1. This CDR3 contains 17 residues. The V gene end was trimmed by 5 bases and the J gene end by 0 bases; junction bases not matched to a gene: 9. The germline CDR1 and CDR2 sequences are DFQATT and SNEGSKA (reference sequence). CDR3 DNA: TGCAGTGCTGATACCGGGACAGGGGGTTATAGCAATCAGCCCCAGCATTTT. It yields the protein CSADTGTGGYSNQPQHF.

About this clonotype itself: A much larger clone differs from this one at a single base, so this may be a read error. The chain joins TRBV7-2 to TRBJ2-5; D gene ambiguous. Trimming pared 4 bases from V and 8 bases from J, leaving 14 bases between. This CDR3 has 13 amino acids. CDR1 is SGHTA, CDR2 FQGNSA, per germline. CDR3 nucleotide sequence: TGTGCCAGCAGCTCCAAGTTTGGCGATACCCAGTACTTC. Amino acids: CASSSKFGDTQYF.

The rearrangement joins TRBV3-1 to TRBJ2-1; D remains unclear. The CDR3 is 11 residues long. From germline, CDR1 is LGHDT and CDR2 YNNKEL (reference sequence). Trimming removed 7 bases at V and 7 bases at J, with 8 bases between. CDR3 nucleotide sequence: TGTGCCAGCAAGTTGGGGAATGAGCAGTTCTTC. This codes for CASKLGNEQFF.